These 22 T cell receptor beta chains were sequenced from one sample in a study of OX40 agonist ivuxolimab in advanced cancers. Sequencing used immunoSEQ multiplex PCR; TCRdb keeps in-frame clones, though not all of them. The sample yields about 100,000 clones, around 93% seen once. The specimen was CD4+ or CD8+ T cells sorted from blood, collected in a trial of the OX40 agonist ivuxolimab. The receptors derive from an adult with an advanced solid tumor such as melanoma, head and neck, liver or kidney cancer.

V usage is TRBV27 and J usage is TRBJ2-3; no definite D call. Germline CDR1 reads MNHEY; CDR2 reads SMNVEV (reference sequence). This CDR3 is 14 amino acids long. Trimming took off 3 bases at V and 7 bases at J, with 14 bases between the two ends. In DNA, the CDR3 is TGTGCCAGCAGTTTGGGGATAGGAGTAAATACGCAGTATTTT. Amino acid sequence: CASSLGIGVNTQYF.

This chain joins TRBV7-2 and TRBJ2-1, with 11 bases lining up with TRBD2. Germline values: CDR1 SGHTA, CDR2 FQGNSA. J lost 6 bases, V lost 6 bases, and 7 bases had no gene match. The length of the CDR3 is 15 residues. CDR3 loop: CASSPPTSGANEQFF. CDR3 coding DNA: TGTGCCAGCAGTCCACCGACTAGCGGGGCCAATGAGCAGTTCTTC.

The chain couples TRBV19 to TRBJ2-7, with D perhaps TRBD2 (5 bases). Germline CDR1 and CDR2: LNHDA and SQIVND (reference sequence). V was clipped by 7 bases and J by 1 base, with 14 bases between them. The CDR3 totals 14 residues. The CDR3 DNA reads as TGTGCCAGTACCACGGACGGGGAATCCTACGAGCAGTACTTC. This encodes CASTTDGESYEQYF.

J is TRBJ1-1 and V is TRBV28; D might be TRBD1 (6 bases). CDR3 size: 13 residues. V dropped 6 bases and J dropped 11 bases, with 19 bases sitting between them. Germline-derived CDR1 and CDR2 are MDHEN and SYDVKM. The CDR3 nucleotides read TGTGCCAGCAGCCCGGCACGGGGGCGCGGTGCTTTCTTT. This sequence encodes CASSPARGRGAFF.

This clone is a singleton in its sample. The chain recombines TRBV19 with TRBJ2-7, with 8 bases identical to TRBD1. Germline V gene lookup returns CDR1 LNHDA and CDR2 SQIVND (reference sequence). CDR3 length: 14 amino acids. V shed 3 bases and J 4 bases; nucleotides not matched to a gene: 5. Here the CDR3 DNA reads TGTGCCAGTAGTATTCAGGGGGCTGGTTACGAGCAGTACTTC. Translation gives CASSIQGAGYEQYF.

The V and J genes are TRBV18 and TRBJ1-1, with D unclear. This CDR3 has 14 amino acids. V lost 2 bases, J lost 1 base, and 8 bases lay in between. The germline V gene encodes CDR1 KGHSH and CDR2 LQKENI. This chain's CDR3 is CASSPGWPNTEAFF. The CDR3 DNA reads TGTGCCAGCTCACCAGGTTGGCCGAACACTGAAGCTTTCTTT.

The chain employs TRBV4-3 and TRBJ1-4; D gene unclear. The CDR3 consists of 14 residues. The V gene's germline CDR1 is LGHNA and CDR2 YSLEER. V lost 2 bases and J 3 bases, leaving 7 bases between the germline ends. The CDR3 nucleotides read TGCGCCAGCAGCCAAAAGATGTCTAATGAAAAACTGTTTTTT. This codes for CASSQKMSNEKLFF.

This chain connects TRBV6-1 to TRBJ2-7; D is perhaps TRBD1 (6 bases). Germline CDR1 is MNHNS and CDR2 is SASEGT. CDR3 size: 15 residues. Trimming left V 2 bases short and J 3 bases short, with 14 bases between. The CDR3 nucleotides read TGTGCCAGCAGTGAATATCAGGGGCCCTACTACGAGCAGTACTTC. This codes for CASSEYQGPYYEQYF.

The chain carries TRBV18 and TRBJ2-1, with D possibly TRBD2 on 6 matching bases. The CDR3 totals 15 residues. Trimming left V 3 bases short and J 5 bases short, with 14 bases between. The germline V gene has CDR1 KGHSH and CDR2 LQKENI. CDR3 bases: TGTGCCAGCTCACCGGGGCTAGCGAAAAACAATGAGCAGTTCTTC. Translation gives CASSPGLAKNNEQFF.

CDR3 DNA sequence: TGTGCCAGCAGCTTAGAGCGGGGAAAAACCTACGAGCAGTACTTC. This gives the protein CASSLERGKTYEQYF. The rearrangement links TRBV11-1 to TRBJ2-7; 7 bases are a match to TRBD2. Germline V gene sequence: CDR1 SGHAT, CDR2 FQDESV (reference sequence). The ends lost 1 base at V and 2 bases at J; junction bases unmatched: 5. The CDR3 loop spans 15 amino acids.

V is TRBV28 and J is TRBJ1-1, with 7 positions matching TRBD1. Germline lookup yields CDR1 MDHEN and CDR2 SYDVKM. This CDR3 contains 15 residues. Losses at the gene ends were 7 bases for V and 3 bases for J; bases not matched to a gene: 11. CDR3 coding DNA: TGTGCCAGCACCATCCCTCAGGGGGAGCACACTGAAGCTTTCTTT. It codes for CASTIPQGEHTEAFF.

This sequence joins TRBV6-4 and TRBJ2-1; 8 nucleotides agree with TRBD2. J lost 0 bases, V lost 2 bases, and 3 bases had no gene match. Germline lookup yields CDR1 MRHNA and CDR2 SNTAGT. The CDR3 has 16 residues. CDR3 DNA: TGTGCCAGCAGTGACATTGCGGGGGGCTCCTACAATGAGCAGTTCTTC. It is translated as CASSDIAGGSYNEQFF.

V gene TRBV7-9 combines with J gene TRBJ2-7, with 11 bases aligning to TRBD2. The CDR3 is 14 amino acids. Trimming removed 2 bases from V and 4 bases from J; junction bases left unmatched: 1. Germline V gene data show CDR1 as SEHNR and CDR2 as FQNEAQ (reference sequence). CDR3 in amino acids: CASSLTSGSYEQYF. DNA of the CDR3: TGTGCCAGCAGCTTAACTAGCGGGAGTTACGAGCAGTACTTC.

The chain employs TRBV2 and TRBJ2-4; 7 bases map to TRBD2. The CDR3 contains 14 residues. J gave up 4 bases and V 1 base, and 1 base lay outside the gene matches. The V gene's germline CDR1 is SNHLY and CDR2 FYNNEI. CDR3 in DNA: TGTGCCAGCAGTGAAGTCGGGGGGAAAAACATTCAGTACTTC. Its translation: CASSEVGGKNIQYF. Complete variable domain (other parts from reference TRBV2 and TRBJ2-4): EPEVTQTPSHQVTQMGQEVILRCVPISNHLYFYWYRQILGQKVEFLVSFYNNEISEKSEIFDDQFSVERPDGSNFTLKIRSTKLEDSAMYFCASSEVGGKNIQYFGAGTRLSVL.

The gene calls are TRBV6-5 and TRBJ1-5; D might be TRBD1 (6 bases). The V end lost 2 bases, the J end lost 6 bases, and 14 bases lay between the germline ends. CDR3 length equals 15 residues. Germline CDR1 is MNHEY and CDR2 is SVGAGI. The DNA for the CDR3 is TGTGCCAGCAGTTACAGCGGGGGGGCAAGTCAGCCCCAGCATTTT. It translates to CASSYSGGASQPQHF.

This chain links TRBV7-6 with TRBJ2-7; D unclear. V shed 5 bases and J shed 6 bases, with 20 bases lying between them. CDR1 SGHVS and CDR2 FNYEAQ come from the germline V gene. The CDR3 has 15 residues. The CDR3 is CASSPDPSTLSEQYF. CDR3 DNA sequence: TGTGCCAGCAGCCCGGACCCATCGACCCTTAGCGAGCAGTACTTC.

This clone was seen once. The chain carries TRBV9 and TRBJ2-3, with D unresolved. CDR1 and CDR2 (germline): SGDLS, YYNGEE. This CDR3 has 13 residues. The V end was cut by 3 bases, the J end by 4 bases, with 9 bases between. CDR3: CASSAAVPDTQYF. Here the CDR3 DNA reads TGTGCCAGCAGCGCAGCTGTACCAGATACGCAGTATTTT.

The CDR3 region has the DNA TGTGCCAGTAGTATTATATCCAGGGGCACAGATACGCAGTATTTT. Translating it yields CASSIISRGTDTQYF. The rearrangement joins TRBV19 to TRBJ2-3, with D perhaps matching TRBD1 (5 bases). Between the trimmed V and J ends, which lost 3 bases and 1 base, there was a span of 11 bases. The CDR3 is 15 amino acids. Germline CDR1 is LNHDA and CDR2 is SQIVND (reference sequence). Full variable domain (missing parts from reference TRBV19 and TRBJ2-3): DGGITQSPKYLFRKEGQNVTLSCEQNLNHDAMYWYRQDPGQGLRLIYYSQIVNDFQKGDIAEGYSVSREKKESFPLTVTSAQKNPTAFYLCASSIISRGTDTQYFGPGTRLTVL.

This chain joins TRBV6-5 and TRBJ1-4, with no clear D. Trimming took off 2 bases at V and 3 bases at J, with 7 bases between the two ends. This CDR3 has 14 amino acids. Germline V gene lookup returns CDR1 MNHEY and CDR2 SVGAGI. The CDR3 DNA reads TGTGCCAGCAGTTACGGTATCGCTAATGAAAAACTGTTTTTT. Its protein product is CASSYGIANEKLFF.

The V and J genes are TRBV4-2 and TRBJ1-4, with D unclear. Germline V CDR1 and CDR2: LGHNA, YNFKEQ. CDR3 length equals 16 residues. V was clipped by 7 bases and J by 1 base, with 16 bases between them. This chain's CDR3 is CASTLGRVGTNEKLFF. CDR3 bases: TGTGCCAGCACGCTCGGGAGGGTCGGAACTAATGAAAAACTGTTTTTT.

This sequence joins TRBV28 and TRBJ1-5; TRBD1 aligns across 7 bases. V shed 6 bases and J 1 base; nucleotides not matched to a gene: 6. Germline V gene lookup returns CDR1 MDHEN and CDR2 SYDVKM. The CDR3 runs to 15 residues. CDR3 amino acids: CASRERQGSNQPQHF. The CDR3, as DNA: TGTGCCAGCAGAGAGAGACAGGGAAGCAATCAGCCCCAGCATTTT. Based on the CDR3 plus reference TRBV28 and TRBJ1-5, the full variable domain is DVKVTQSSRYLVKRTGEKVFLECVQDMDHENMFWYRQDPGLGLRLIYFSYDVKMKEKGDIPEGYSVSREKKERFSLILESASTNQTSMYLCASRERQGSNQPQHFGDGTRLSIL.

This rearrangement joins TRBV28 to TRBJ2-7; 11 bases line up with TRBD1. Unmatched junction bases numbered 6, after V lost 3 bases and J lost 8 bases. Germline lookup yields CDR1 MDHEN and CDR2 SYDVKM. The CDR3 has 14 amino acids. The CDR3 loop reads CASSLGTGGLQQYF. In nucleotides, the CDR3 is TGTGCCAGCAGTTTGGGGACAGGGGGGTTGCAGCAGTACTTC. The full variable domain, completed using reference TRBV28 and TRBJ2-7, is DVKVTQSSRYLVKRTGEKVFLECVQDMDHENMFWYRQDPGLGLRLIYFSYDVKMKEKGDIPEGYSVSREKKERFSLILESASTNQTSMYLCASSLGTGGLQQYFGPGTRLTVT.